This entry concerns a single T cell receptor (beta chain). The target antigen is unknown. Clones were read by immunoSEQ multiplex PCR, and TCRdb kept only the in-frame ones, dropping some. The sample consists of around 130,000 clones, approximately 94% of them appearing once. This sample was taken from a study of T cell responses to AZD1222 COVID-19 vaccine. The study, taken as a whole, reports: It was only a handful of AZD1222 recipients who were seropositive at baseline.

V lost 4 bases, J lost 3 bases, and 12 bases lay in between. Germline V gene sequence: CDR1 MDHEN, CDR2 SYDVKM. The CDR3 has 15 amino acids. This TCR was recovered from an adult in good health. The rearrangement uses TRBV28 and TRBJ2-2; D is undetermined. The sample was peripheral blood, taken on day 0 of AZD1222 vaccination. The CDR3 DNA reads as TGTGCCAGCAGTTCCCCCCCTAGAGACACCGGGGAGCTGTTTTTT. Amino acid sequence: CASSSPPRDTGELFF.